The present entry profiles one TCR beta chain with its context. Its antigen is currently not known. Per-base qualities were not stored, and no clone one base away is much larger. The sample belongs to a study of long-term antiretroviral therapy in people with HIV (dated by TCRdb to between 2021 and 2023). Study-wide context: Collection of the earliest samples took place about a decade ahead of the 2015 WHO recommendation for immediate ART, at a time when ART was typically delayed until CD4 counts fell. A retrospective serial study tested whether ART initiation and durable HIV suppression were associated with changes in peripheral blood TRB repertoire composition and diversity. The cohort contributed under 200 cryopreserved PBMC samples from about 29 adults with confirmed HIV infection, collected serially over a mean of roughly 6 years (range 1-12). Eleven of the 30 participants with HIV were female. No cross-contamination during QIAcube processing was shown when test extractions of a monoclonal T-cell line were performed alongside fewer than 40 polyclonal samples. The paper's findings and limits, for the study overall: The samples span the years 2004 to 2017, and the ART regimens used at that time may not be as effective as current regimens. Unsorted PBMC were profiled instead of sorted CD4+ and CD8+ T cells because pre-ART samples had limited cell numbers. CDR3 length ranges in HIV repertoires were narrower than in controls, and network structure suggested an antigen-experienced repertoire with only a slight naive shift after ART. No data were available on ART adherence, viral resistance or therapy changes, limiting inferences about post-ART repertoire changes. The repertoire was dominated across all time points by expanded TRB clones identified before ART initiation, although this dominance was seen to fluctuate and to decrease in many PLHIV after ART. Since PBMC availability was limited, sequencing covered only the TCR beta chain, with no alpha chain pairing. Starting ART was linked to a significant rise in TRB diversity, yet even after long-term ART the diversity remained significantly lower than in transplant donor controls.

To be included, a participant needed at least one PBMC sample from before ART initiation plus at least two post-ART samples. Every participant with HIV received treatment in the United States of America. Cryopreserved samples of about 0.95-11 million PBMC were thawed and washed before DNA extraction. At the time of the earliest PBMC sample, participants with HIV were aged between roughly 20 and 54 years. PBMC samples were contributed by each participant from 1-4 timepoints before ART initiation and 2-8 timepoints after ART initiation, with a median of 7 samples. Serial HIV viral load, CD4+ T-cell count, ART history and demographic data were obtained for every participant. Genomic DNA was extracted from unsorted PBMC with a Qiagen kit on a QIAcube, processed in batches of 12 samples. V lost 5 bases and J lost 5 bases, and the count of bases not matched to a germline gene is 9. From the germline V gene (reference sequence), CDR1 is SEHNR and CDR2 is FQNEAQ. Reading from cysteine to phenylalanine, the CDR3 counts 15 amino acids. CDR3 DNA only is kept here, 45 bases in frame from base 1.

Sequencing of the TRB variable region was done with the immunoSEQ hsTCRB v3.0 assay at survey level resolution. A depth of roughly 35,000-50,000 T-cell genomes per sample was targeted for TRB sequencing. An Illumina MiSeq with a v3 150-cycle kit was used to sequence the pooled TRB libraries. On the study's bioinformatics: Analysis of repertoires was carried out in R inside a reproducible Nextflow workflow spanning QC, data transformation and analysis. Custom analyses were implemented in LymphoSeq2, an R package for AIRR-Seq data exploration. After excluding several samples that yielded fewer than 5000 total TRB sequences, 188 HIV repertoires remained for analysis. Among the 170 to 200 retained HIV repertoires, 59 were collected before ART initiation and 120 to 140 after ART initiation. Each repertoire was downsampled to 5000 TRB nucleotide sequences, and summary statistics were averaged across 100 downsampling iterations. The analysis kept only TRB sequences whose CDR3 regions were at least seven amino acids long. Diversity was measured with a Shannon entropy-derived clonality score and the Gini coefficient. In the repertoire networks, any two of the top 5000 CDR3 amino acid sequences were connected whenever the two sequences differed by an edit distance of one. For TRB CDR3 amino acid sequences, GLIPH2 was used to predict antigen specificity groups and MHC restriction. Known CMV, EBV, HIV or tissue antigen associations were flagged by matching CDR3 amino acid sequences against VDJdb and McPAS-TCR. Pre-ART, post-ART and control groups were compared with Wilcoxon signed-rank tests and Holm-Bonferroni correction. Entries here come from immuneACCESS through TCRdb and include only in-frame sequences with V and J called. Some clones fail to appear in such tables; in the studies checked, an unresolved V gene covers under half of the shortfall, and the cause of the remainder is unknown. The V and J calls and the clone size are those of that table, but D and trimming were determined from the DNA. The sample contains 36,000 or so clones, approximately 80% of them found a single time. The ten biggest clones cover approximately 6.2% of the sample.

The source of this sequence is a man aged 18-30 years with HIV. The sample was unsorted PBMCs, taken 0.6 years after starting antiretroviral therapy. This sequence uses TRBV7-9 and TRBJ2-5, with 9 bases aligning to TRBD1. The DNA sequence follows: TGTGCCAGCAGCATCGGGGGACAGGGTTATGAGACCCAGTACTTC. Its protein reads: CASSIGGQGYETQYF.